The 26 T cell receptor beta chains in this list originate from one sample, sequenced in a study of T-cell memory formation after mild COVID-19. Each CDR3 protein gets one entry after TCRdb re-called the 5' RACE reads with MiXCR. Found here are hundreds of thousands of distinct CDR3 sequences, approximately 15% of them singletons; the top ten hold about 20%. Sequences were obtained from PBMCs or a T cell subset sorted from them (not recorded which). Source of these receptors: a man in his late teens or twenties who had mild COVID-19 (a few samples of this study predate the infection). Cell type and time point are not known.

This clonotype was seen a few times. This rearrangement joins TRBV9 to TRBJ2-3; 9 positions match TRBD1. This CDR3 has 14 amino acids. V was clipped by 4 bases and J by 2 bases; unmatched bases: 2. CDR1 and CDR2 (germline): SGDLS, YYNGEE. The CDR3 here is CASSWDRDTDTQYF. Written as DNA, the CDR3 is TGTGCCAGCAGCTGGGACAGGGACACAGATACGCAGTATTTT.

This chain connects TRBV5-1 to TRBJ1-2, with 9 bases fitting TRBD1. The CDR3 spans 16 residues. Trimming cost V 3 bases and J 7 bases; bases outside gene matches: 13. Germline V CDR1 and CDR2: SGHRS, YFSETQ. CDR3 region: CASSSGTGRSLLGYTF. The CDR3, as DNA: TGCGCCAGCAGCTCCGGGACAGGGCGCTCATTACTTGGCTACACCTTC.

A few counts support this clonotype. This rearrangement joins TRBV5-6 to TRBJ2-5, with D possibly matching TRBD2 (6 bases). Germline V gives CDR1 SGHDT, CDR2 YYEEEE. The CDR3 runs to 13 residues. V shed 5 bases and J shed 4 bases, with 12 bases lying between them. The CDR3 sequence: CASSLGLPETQYF. DNA for the CDR3: TGTGCCAGCAGTTTAGGACTACCAGAGACCCAGTACTTC.

In this sample, this clonotype turned up a few times. V and J are TRBV4-1 and TRBJ2-2; D gene unclear. The ends were cut back, 1 base at V and 7 bases at J, with 13 bases in the middle. CDR3 length: 15 amino acids. Looked up from germline, CDR1 is MGHRA and CDR2 is YSYEKL. CDR3 residues: CASSQGSLRLGELFF. CDR3 nucleotides: TGCGCCAGCAGCCAAGGATCCCTCAGGCTCGGGGAGCTGTTTTTT.

This clonotype was seen only a few times. This rearrangement joins TRBV5-1 to TRBJ1-1; TRBD1 agrees at 9 bases. The CDR3 length is 14 residues. V dropped 4 bases and J dropped 1; count of bases not matched to a gene: 2. From germline, CDR1 is SGHRS and CDR2 YFSETQ. Here the CDR3 reads CASSVDRGNTEAFF. In DNA, the CDR3 is TGCGCCAGCAGCGTGGACAGGGGGAACACTGAAGCTTTCTTT.

This clonotype came up a few times. The chain couples TRBV12-3 or TRBV12-4 to TRBJ2-7; maybe TRBD1 (5 bases). The CDR3 extends over 12 amino acids. V lost 4 bases and J lost 5, with 9 bases in between. CDR3: CASSSQGDEQYV. The CDR3 DNA reads as TGTGCCAGCAGTTCCCAGGGTGACGAGCAGTACGTC.

The rearrangement joins TRBV7-9 to TRBJ1-3; D remains ambiguous. V was cut by 8 bases and J by 0 bases, with 11 bases left in between. This CDR3 region has 14 residues. CDR1 is SEHNR, CDR2 FQNEAQ, per germline (reference sequence). The CDR3 DNA reads TGTGCCAGCGGTGCGGGAAACTCTGGAAACACCATATATTTT. Residues: CASGAGNSGNTIYF.

The chain links TRBV7-9 to TRBJ1-1, with TRBD1 matching 9 bases. The ends lost 5 bases at V and 4 bases at J; junction bases unmatched: 11. The germline CDR1 and CDR2 sequences are SEHNR and FQNEAQ (reference sequence). There are 16 residues in the CDR3. CDR3 in DNA: TGTGCCAGCAGCCGCGGGGCGACAGGGGGTGGCACTGAAGCTTTCTTT. Its protein is CASSRGATGGGTEAFF.

This clonotype was seen a single time. The chain links TRBV7-2 to TRBJ2-1; 9 nucleotides align to TRBD2. The length of the CDR3 is 16 residues. Trimming removed 2 bases from V and 13 bases from J; junction bases left unmatched: 15. Germline assignment: CDR1 SGHTA and CDR2 FQGNSA. DNA for the CDR3: TGTGCCAGCAGCTTAACCCGACGGGCGGGACTAGCCTTACAGTTCTTC. As protein: CASSLTRRAGLALQFF. The full variable domain, its missing parts supplied by reference TRBV7-2 and TRBJ2-1, is GAGVSQSPSNKVTEKGKDVELRCDPISGHTALYWYRQSLGQGLEFLIYFQGNSAPDKSGLPSDRFSAERTGGSVSTLTIQRTQQEDSAVYLCASSLTRRAGLALQFFGPGTRLTVL.

The chain couples TRBV27 to TRBJ2-1; D remains unclear. Trimming took 5 bases from V and 5 from J, leaving 16 bases between them. Germline V gene sequence: CDR1 MNHEY, CDR2 SMNVEV (reference sequence). This CDR3 comprises 15 residues. DNA for the CDR3: TGTGCCAGCAGTCCTCGATCGGGTTCTCACAATGAGCAGTTCTTC. Amino acid sequence: CASSPRSGSHNEQFF.

The J gene is TRBJ1-5, the V gene TRBV6-1; no clear D gene. Germline lookup yields CDR1 MNHNS and CDR2 SASEGT. Trimming cost V 1 base and J 5 bases, with 12 bases left between them. The CDR3 length is 15 residues. The CDR3 coding sequence is TGTGCCAGCAGTGAAGATATCTGGGGTCATCAGCCCCAGCATTTT. Translation: CASSEDIWGHQPQHF.

The chain has TRBV11-2 and TRBJ2-2; 11 bases agree with TRBD2. The germline V gene encodes CDR1 SGHAT and CDR2 FQNNGV. This CDR3 contains 17 residues. The J segment lost 2 bases and the V segment lost 5 bases, leaving 7 bases of the junction unmatched. The CDR3 DNA is TGTGCCAGCAGCGTACTAGCGGGGGCCATAAACACCGGGGAGCTGTTTTTT. Its translation is CASSVLAGAINTGELFF.

This clonotype has just a few counts. The chain recombines TRBV12-3 or TRBV12-4 with TRBJ1-5; D is possibly TRBD1 (5 bases). The V end lost 1 base, the J end lost 8 bases, and 9 bases lay between the germline ends. CDR3 length: 13 residues. DNA for the CDR3: TGTGCCAGCAGTTTAGATCGGGGGGAGCCCCAGCATTTT. Encoded protein: CASSLDRGEPQHF.

The chain uses TRBV15 and TRBJ2-5; 8 nucleotides align to TRBD2. With V trimmed by 3 bases and J by 2 bases, 11 bases remained unmatched. CDR1 is LNHNV, CDR2 YYDKDF, per germline (reference sequence). The CDR3 loop spans 17 amino acids. The CDR3 nucleotides read TGTGCCACCAGCAGGTCGGTTAGCGGGACTCTTCAAGAGACCCAGTACTTC. Translation: CATSRSVSGTLQETQYF.

The chain links TRBV2 to TRBJ2-3, with TRBD2 matching over 7 bases. The V gene's germline CDR1 is SNHLY and CDR2 FYNNEI. This CDR3 is 15 amino acids long. Trimming cost V 8 bases and J 6 bases; bases outside gene matches: 14. The DNA for the CDR3 is TGTGCCAGCTACATCGGGGTCGGGGGGTCGGATACGCAGTATTTT. Translated, it gives CASYIGVGGSDTQYF.

The chain carries TRBV2 and TRBJ2-1; D uncertain. The V gene's germline CDR1 is SNHLY and CDR2 FYNNEI. The CDR3 loop spans 12 amino acids. V lost 1 base and J lost 5, with 3 bases in between. This chain's CDR3 is CASSEGHNEQFF. The CDR3 nucleotides are TGTGCCAGCAGTGAAGGTCACAATGAGCAGTTCTTC. The full variable domain, with the rest looked up from reference TRBV2 and TRBJ2-1, is EPEVTQTPSHQVTQMGQEVILRCVPISNHLYFYWYRQILGQKVEFLVSFYNNEISEKSEIFDDQFSVERPDGSNFTLKIRSTKLEDSAMYFCASSEGHNEQFFGPGTRLTVL.

This clonotype showed up just a few times. V and J are TRBV10-3 and TRBJ2-2; TRBD1 aligns across 9 bases. The V and J ends lost 10 bases and 5 bases, in that order; junction bases with no gene match: 8. The CDR3 is made up of 14 amino acids. The V gene's germline CDR1 is ENHRY and CDR2 SYGVKD. In nucleotides, the CDR3 is TGTGCCACCTCCGGGACAGGGTGGACCGGGGAGCTGTTTTTT. Translating gives CATSGTGWTGELFF.

Many counts were recorded for this clonotype. The rearrangement links TRBV7-2 to TRBJ1-5; D may be TRBD1 (5 bases). Looked up from germline, CDR1 is SGHTA and CDR2 is FQGNSA. This CDR3 region has 16 residues. Trimming cost V 2 bases and J 0 bases, with 11 bases left between them. CDR3 coding DNA: TGTGCCAGCAGCTTAAATGGGGCCTATAGCAATCAGCCCCAGCATTTT. It is translated as CASSLNGAYSNQPQHF.

This clonotype was seen only a few times. J is TRBJ1-2 and V is TRBV12-3 or TRBV12-4; D not certain. The CDR3 is made up of 13 amino acids. V dropped 6 bases and J dropped 4 bases, with 12 bases sitting between them. The CDR3 spells CASRGDGVYGYTF. Written as DNA, the CDR3 is TGTGCCAGCAGAGGAGACGGCGTCTATGGCTACACCTTC.

This clonotype came up many times. The chain carries TRBV5-1 and TRBJ2-1, with D hard to call. With 4 bases removed from V and 8 bases from J, the gap between germline ends came to 10 bases. The CDR3 has 12 amino acids. Germline CDR1 reads SGHRS; CDR2 reads YFSETQ. The CDR3 here is CASSRGWYEQFF. The CDR3 DNA sequence: TGCGCCAGCAGCCGTGGATGGTATGAGCAGTTCTTC.

This sequence joins TRBV5-6 and TRBJ1-1, with D perhaps matching TRBD1 (5 bases). This CDR3 is built from 15 residues. Trimming shortened V by 7 bases and J by 6 bases, and 22 bases separated the two germline ends. CDR1 is SGHDT and CDR2 is YYEEEE in the germline V gene. The CDR3 region has the DNA TGTGCCAGCTTGGAAGGGTACGGGACGCCGGCTGAAGCTTTCTTT. Its protein is CASLEGYGTPAEAFF.

This clonotype has more than one count but fewer than ten. The rearrangement joins TRBV6-5 to TRBJ1-1; a possible D gene is TRBD1 (6 bases). CDR1 and CDR2 (germline): MNHEY, SVGAGI. With 0 bases removed from V and 0 bases from J, the gap between germline ends came to 8 bases. This CDR3 is 15 amino acids long. CDR3 region: CASSYSTGMNTEAFF. The CDR3 DNA is TGTGCCAGCAGTTACTCTACAGGGATGAACACTGAAGCTTTCTTT.

This clonotype was counted between two and nine times. The gene calls are TRBV12-3 or TRBV12-4 and TRBJ1-4; TRBD1 is a possible D gene (6 bases). CDR3 length equals 13 residues. Trimming pared 6 bases from V and 8 bases from J, leaving 13 bases between. DNA of the CDR3: TGTGCCAGCAGGGGGGACATTTGGGAAAAACTGTTTTTT. Translated: CASRGDIWEKLFF.

This clonotype appeared many times. This sequence joins TRBV27 and TRBJ1-6; weak D call: TRBD1 (5 bases). Germline-derived CDR1 and CDR2 are MNHEY and SMNVEV (reference sequence). The CDR3 has 16 amino acids. Trimming removed 0 bases from V and 4 bases from J, with 10 bases in between. CDR3 amino acids: CASSLSPGWYNSPLHF. CDR3 coding DNA: TGTGCCAGCAGTTTATCCCCAGGGTGGTATAATTCACCCCTCCACTTT.

V gene TRBV3-1 combines with J gene TRBJ1-1; D unresolved. The CDR3 is 13 residues long. Germline lookup yields CDR1 LGHDT and CDR2 YNNKEL (reference sequence). Trimming shortened V by 0 bases and J by 10 bases, and 12 bases separated the two germline ends. Here the CDR3 reads CASSQDTLVGAFF. The CDR3 nucleotides read TGTGCCAGCAGCCAAGATACCCTAGTTGGAGCTTTCTTT.

The V call is TRBV6-5, the J call TRBJ1-5; D possibly corresponds to TRBD1 (6 bases). V lost 6 bases and J 5 bases, leaving 17 bases between the germline ends. Germline V gives CDR1 MNHEY, CDR2 SVGAGI. This CDR3 has 15 amino acids. This chain's CDR3 is CASSLGGPQDQPQHF. CDR3 DNA sequence: TGTGCCAGCAGCCTCGGGGGCCCCCAGGATCAGCCCCAGCATTTT.